This T cell receptor (beta chain) comes out of a study of blood T cell repertoires in COVID-19. This clone was seen at least ten times. The V end was cut by 2 bases, the J end by 5 bases, with 11 bases between. Germline V lookup: CDR1 KGHSH, CDR2 LQKENI. The CDR3 sequence is 14 residues long. The protocol was immunoSEQ multiplex PCR, while the TCRdb copy is restricted to in-frame clones and leaves out a portion. Found here are about 50,000 clones, around three quarters of them singletons; the top ten hold about 25%. The chain couples TRBV18 to TRBJ2-3; D is possibly TRBD2 (7 bases). This clonotype originated in a man in his sixties or seventies with acute or convalescent COVID-19. Specimen: peripheral blood. The CDR3 reads CASSPGGGEDTQYF. The CDR3 region has the DNA TGTGCCAGCTCACCAGGGGGGGGCGAAGATACGCAGTATTTT.